The 14 T cell receptor beta chains in this list originate from one sample, sequenced in a study of T cell responses to AZD1222 COVID-19 vaccine. Only in-frame clones appear in the TCRdb table, and some are missing; sequencing was by immunoSEQ multiplex PCR. The clone table shows about 140,000 clones, with the ten largest holding about 2%. The sample taken for sequencing was peripheral blood. The receptors come from an adult in good health.

This rearrangement joins TRBV6-1 to TRBJ1-4; no clear D. The V gene lost 2 bases and the J gene lost 8 bases, with 9 bases spanning the gap. Germline values: CDR1 MNHNS, CDR2 SASEGT. The CDR3 is made up of 13 amino acids. The CDR3 sequence: CASSELQIEKLFF. The CDR3 region has the DNA TGTGCCAGCAGTGAATTGCAGATCGAAAAACTGTTTTTT.

This chain uses TRBV4-2 with TRBJ1-1; tentatively, D is TRBD1 (5 bases). The CDR3 consists of 14 residues. Trimming took off 0 bases at V and 4 bases at J, with 9 bases between the two ends. Germline V gives CDR1 LGHNA, CDR2 YNFKEQ. As DNA, the CDR3 is TGTGCCAGCAGCCAAGATTGGGGGGGCACTGAAGCTTTCTTT. This gives the protein CASSQDWGGTEAFF.

The V gene is TRBV28, the J gene TRBJ1-5; the match to TRBD1 covers 10 bases. With 2 bases clipped from V and 6 bases from J, the junction kept 4 bases outside the gene matches. This CDR3 spans 15 amino acids. Per the germline V gene, CDR1 is MDHEN and CDR2 is SYDVKM. CDR3 bases: TGTGCCAGCAGTTTAGGGACAGGGGCAGGTCAGCCCCAGCATTTT. Its translation is CASSLGTGAGQPQHF.

This chain links TRBV10-3 with TRBJ2-2, with TRBD2 matching over 10 bases. CDR3 length equals 16 residues. The germline V gene has CDR1 ENHRY and CDR2 SYGVKD. V was clipped by 5 bases and J by 2 bases; unmatched bases: 5. This CDR3 is CAISTGTSANTGELFF. The CDR3 coding sequence is TGTGCCATCAGTACCGGGACTAGCGCCAACACCGGGGAGCTGTTTTTT.

V usage is TRBV4-1 and J usage is TRBJ1-2, with 8 bases identical to TRBD1. V dropped 0 bases and J dropped 4; count of bases not matched to a gene: 13. The CDR3 consists of 18 residues. The germline CDR1 and CDR2 sequences are MGHRA and YSYEKL. CDR3 in amino acids: CASSQDPRGAGGVYGYTF. The CDR3 DNA sequence: TGCGCCAGCAGCCAAGATCCGAGAGGGGCAGGGGGCGTCTATGGCTACACCTTC.

Note on this clone: Other DNA variants within this sample encode the same CDR3. The V gene is TRBV6-5, the J gene TRBJ1-6; 7 nucleotides match TRBD1. The CDR3 is 12 residues long. Germline V gene data show CDR1 as MNHEY and CDR2 as SVGAGI. V dropped 6 bases and J dropped 13; count of bases not matched to a gene: 6. DNA for the CDR3: TGTGCCAGCAGCTACAGGGGAGGGCCCCTCCACTTT. As protein: CASSYRGGPLHF.

The V gene is TRBV5-4, the J gene TRBJ2-7; 9 bases fit TRBD1. The CDR3 spans 15 residues. With V trimmed by 4 bases and J by 0 bases, 5 bases remained unmatched. Germline assignment: CDR1 SGHNT and CDR2 YYREEE (reference sequence). The CDR3 DNA sequence: TGTGCCAGCAGCCAGGGACAGGGTTCCTCCTACGAGCAGTACTTC. Translation: CASSQGQGSSYEQYF.

The CDR3 coding sequence is TGTGCCAGCTTCCCGGACGGAGTAACTGAAGCTTTCTTT. Encoded protein: CASFPDGVTEAFF. The V call is TRBV6-5, the J call TRBJ1-1; D not resolved. This CDR3 is built from 13 residues. The germline CDR1 and CDR2 sequences are MNHEY and SVGAGI. V was trimmed by 8 bases and J by 5 bases, leaving 15 bases between them.

The chain uses TRBV5-4 and TRBJ2-3, with D maybe TRBD1 (6 bases). The germline gives CDR1 SGHNT, CDR2 YYREEE (reference sequence). V was shortened by 4 bases and J by 6 bases, with 18 bases between the two germline ends. The CDR3 is 15 amino acids. This chain's CDR3 is CASSGRNYREDTQYF. CDR3 sequence (DNA): TGTGCCAGCAGCGGCCGCAATTACAGGGAGGATACGCAGTATTTT.

The rearrangement joins TRBV11-2 to TRBJ2-5; D is uncertain. From germline, CDR1 is SGHAT and CDR2 FQNNGV. The CDR3 has 12 residues. Trimming removed 5 bases from V and 5 bases from J, with 9 bases in between. In nucleotides, the CDR3 is TGTGCCAGCAGCGGGGTTGGGGAGACCCAGTACTTC. Its protein is CASSGVGETQYF.

This rearrangement joins TRBV5-5 to TRBJ1-5; TRBD1 might be the D (5 bases). Between the trimmed V and J ends, which lost 4 bases and 5 bases, there was a span of 13 bases. The CDR3 runs to 14 residues. The germline gives CDR1 SGHKS, CDR2 YYEKEE (reference sequence). This chain's CDR3 is CASSDGTGYQPQHF. The CDR3 nucleotides are TGTGCCAGCAGCGACGGGACCGGATATCAGCCCCAGCATTTT.

The CDR3 protein is CATLGQGVGEAFF. CDR3 bases: TGTGCCACCCTGGGACAGGGTGTTGGTGAAGCTTTCTTT. The chain carries TRBV2 and TRBJ1-1, with 9 bases lining up with TRBD1. This CDR3 has 13 amino acids. Germline values: CDR1 SNHLY, CDR2 FYNNEI. V lost 10 bases and J lost 7; bases outside the gene matches: 10.

The genes are TRBV19 and TRBJ2-2; D call uncertain. The CDR3 has 13 amino acids. Trimming left V 5 bases short and J 1 base short, with 5 bases between. Germline assignment: CDR1 LNHDA and CDR2 SQIVND (reference sequence). CDR3 region: CASSHLNTGELFF. In DNA form, the CDR3 reads TGTGCCAGTAGTCACCTGAACACCGGGGAGCTGTTTTTT.

This chain joins TRBV10-2 and TRBJ1-1; D call uncertain. The CDR3 covers 14 residues. Trimming took 3 bases from V and 1 from J, leaving 9 bases between them. Germline-derived CDR1 and CDR2 are WSHSY and SAAADI. CDR3 sequence: CASSDPAGNTEAFF. The CDR3 region has the DNA TGCGCCAGCAGTGATCCCGCCGGGAACACTGAAGCTTTCTTT.